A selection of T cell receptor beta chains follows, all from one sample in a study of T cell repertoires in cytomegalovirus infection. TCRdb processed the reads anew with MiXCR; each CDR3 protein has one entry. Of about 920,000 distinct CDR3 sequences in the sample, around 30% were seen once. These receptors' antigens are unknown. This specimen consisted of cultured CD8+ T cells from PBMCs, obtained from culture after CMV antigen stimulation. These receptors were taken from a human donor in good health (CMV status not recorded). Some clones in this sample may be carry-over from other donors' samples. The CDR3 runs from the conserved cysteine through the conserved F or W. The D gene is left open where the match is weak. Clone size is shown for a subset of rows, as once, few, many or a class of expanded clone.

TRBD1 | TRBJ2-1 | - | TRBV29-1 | CSVRGRDRPMDEQFF | TGCAGCGTTCGAGGCCGGGACAGGCCTATGGATGAGCAGTTCTTC
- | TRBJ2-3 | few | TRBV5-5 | CASRIADTQYF | TGTGCCAGCAGAATAGCAGATACGCAGTATTTT
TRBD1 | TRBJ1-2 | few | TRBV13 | CASRSIVDRGFNYGYTF | TGTGCCAGCAGATCCATAGTTGACAGGGGATTTAACTATGGCTACACCTTC
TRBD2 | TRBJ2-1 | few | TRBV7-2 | CASSFVGGSSYNEQFF | TGTGCCAGCAGCTTCGTCGGGGGGAGCTCCTACAATGAGCAGTTCTTC
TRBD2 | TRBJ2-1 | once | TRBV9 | CASSPYGAGDYNEQFF | TGTGCCAGCAGCCCGTATGGGGCGGGGGACTACAATGAGCAGTTCTTC
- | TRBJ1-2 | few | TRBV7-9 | CASSSQGRGGYGYTF | TGTGCCAGCAGCTCTCAGGGTCGCGGGGGGTATGGCTACACCTTC
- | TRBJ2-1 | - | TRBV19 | CASSISSRDNEQFF | TGTGCCAGTAGTATTTCGAGCCGCGACAATGAGCAGTTCTTC
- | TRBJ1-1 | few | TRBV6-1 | CASSEYSTGLNTEAFF | TGTGCCAGCAGTGAATACTCGACAGGCTTGAACACTGAAGCTTTCTTT
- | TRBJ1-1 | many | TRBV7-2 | CASSLVMANTEAFF | TGTGCCAGCAGCTTGGTAATGGCGAACACTGAAGCTTTCTTT
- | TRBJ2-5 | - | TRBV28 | CASSSDPQETQYF | TGTGCCAGCAGTTCGGACCCCCAAGAGACCCAGTACTTC
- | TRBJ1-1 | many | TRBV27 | CASSLSGGGTEAFF | TGTGCCAGCAGCCTATCGGGAGGGGGCACTGAAGCTTTCTTT
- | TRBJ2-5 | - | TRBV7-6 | CASSLEARAGMQETQYF | TGTGCCAGCAGCTTAGAAGCCCGGGCGGGGATGCAAGAGACCCAGTACTTC
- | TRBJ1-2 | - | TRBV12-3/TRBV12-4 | CASSAQAGVNYGYTF | TGTGCCAGCAGTGCGCAAGCAGGGGTAAACTATGGCTACACCTTC
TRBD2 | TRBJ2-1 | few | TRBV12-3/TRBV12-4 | CASSLDWTSGNEQFF | TGTGCCAGCAGTTTAGATTGGACTAGTGGCAATGAGCAGTTCTTC
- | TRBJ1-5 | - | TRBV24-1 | CATSDLPGTGYQPQHF | TGTGCCACCAGTGATTTGCCGGGAACGGGGTATCAGCCCCAGCATTTT
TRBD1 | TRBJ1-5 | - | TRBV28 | CASSLRGRLGQPQHF | TGTGCCAGCAGTTTAAGGGGGCGATTGGGTCAGCCCCAGCATTTT
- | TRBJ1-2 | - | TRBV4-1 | CASSQGLKLSNYGYTF | TGCGCCAGCAGCCAGGGCCTTAAACTGTCTAACTATGGCTACACCTTC
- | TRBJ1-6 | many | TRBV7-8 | CASSLRLNRDSPLHF | TGTGCCAGCAGCTTACGACTGAACAGGGATTCACCCCTCCACTTT
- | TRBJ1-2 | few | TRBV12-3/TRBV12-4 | CASSLALRIDLGYTF | TGTGCCAGCAGTTTAGCGCTCCGGATCGACCTAGGCTACACCTTC
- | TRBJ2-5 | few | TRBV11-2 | CASSMDSQETQYF | TGTGCCAGCAGCATGGACAGCCAAGAGACCCAGTACTTC
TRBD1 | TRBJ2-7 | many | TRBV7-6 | CASRAGTGATYEQYF | TGTGCCAGCAGAGCAGGGACAGGGGCTACCTACGAGCAGTACTTC
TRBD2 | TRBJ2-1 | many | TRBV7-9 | CASSSGDSGGYYNEQFF | TGTGCCAGCAGCTCCGGTGATAGCGGGGGGTATTACAATGAGCAGTTCTTC
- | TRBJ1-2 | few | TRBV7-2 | CASSFHPGDSYGYTF | TGTGCCAGCAGCTTCCATCCAGGGGATAGCTATGGCTACACCTTC
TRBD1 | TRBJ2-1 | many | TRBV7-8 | CASRDRGVNEQFF | TGTGCCAGCAGGGACAGGGGGGTCAATGAGCAGTTCTTC
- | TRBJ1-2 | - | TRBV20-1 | CSARDKQGPNYGYTF | TGCAGTGCTAGAGATAAGCAGGGGCCTAACTATGGCTACACCTTC
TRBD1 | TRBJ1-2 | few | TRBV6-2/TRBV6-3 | CASFPGQGTYGYTF | TGTGCCAGCTTTCCGGGACAGGGAACCTATGGCTACACCTTC
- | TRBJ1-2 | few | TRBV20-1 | CSAPPRDWDYGYTF | TGCAGTGCTCCCCCCAGGGATTGGGACTATGGCTACACCTTC
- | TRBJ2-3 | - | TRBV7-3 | CASSPEGGRKADTQYF | TGTGCCAGCAGCCCAGAAGGGGGGCGCAAGGCAGATACGCAGTATTTT
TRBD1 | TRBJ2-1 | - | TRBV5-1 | CASSIGQGADEQFF | TGCGCCAGCAGCATCGGACAGGGGGCCGATGAGCAGTTCTTC
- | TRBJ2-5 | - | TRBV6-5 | CASSATGTRYQETQYF | TGTGCCAGCTCTGCTACAGGGACCCGGTACCAAGAGACCCAGTACTTC
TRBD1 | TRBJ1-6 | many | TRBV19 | CASRKVRDRDNSPLHF | TGTGCCAGTAGAAAAGTCCGGGACAGGGATAATTCACCCCTCCACTTT
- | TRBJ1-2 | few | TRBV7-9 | CASSQPDLVVGYTF | TGTGCCAGCAGCCAGCCGGACCTCGTGGTTGGCTACACCTTC
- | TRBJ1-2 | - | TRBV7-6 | CASSLDTGGRGDENYGYTF | TGTGCCAGCAGCTTAGATACCGGGGGAAGGGGGGACGAGAACTATGGCTACACCTTC
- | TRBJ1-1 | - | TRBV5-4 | CASSTNGGSTEAFF | TGTGCCAGCAGCACGAATGGGGGGAGCACTGAAGCTTTCTTT
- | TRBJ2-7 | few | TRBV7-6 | CASSSRDIDEQYF | TGTGCCAGCAGCTCCCGGGACATCGACGAGCAGTACTTC
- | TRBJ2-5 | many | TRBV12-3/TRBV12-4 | CASSPGTSPETQYF | TGTGCCAGCAGTCCCGGGACTTCCCCCGAGACCCAGTACTTC
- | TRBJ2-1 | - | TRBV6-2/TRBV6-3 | CASSGTRNEQFF | TGTGCCAGCAGCGGGACTCGCAATGAGCAGTTCTTC
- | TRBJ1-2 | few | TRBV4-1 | CASSQPPGQQVYGYTF | TGCGCCAGCAGCCAACCTCCCGGACAACAGGTCTATGGCTACACCTTC
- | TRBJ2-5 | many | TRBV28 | CACGQSKIQETQYF | TGTGCCTGTGGACAGAGTAAAATTCAAGAGACCCAGTACTTC
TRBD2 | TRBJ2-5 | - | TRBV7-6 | CASSLSGGAVETQYF | TGTGCCAGCAGCTTAAGCGGGGGGGCCGTGGAGACCCAGTACTTC
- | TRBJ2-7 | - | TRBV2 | CASTEEAQPRYEQYF | TGTGCCAGCACCGAAGAGGCCCAGCCAAGGTACGAGCAGTACTTC
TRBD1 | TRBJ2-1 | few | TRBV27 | CASSTALTGVGVSYNEQFF | TGTGCCAGCAGTACTGCTCTTACAGGGGTGGGCGTTTCCTACAATGAGCAGTTCTTC
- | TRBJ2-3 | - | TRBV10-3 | CAISGGQSSTDTQYF | TGTGCCATCAGCGGGGGACAATCTAGCACAGATACGCAGTATTTT
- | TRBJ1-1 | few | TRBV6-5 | CASSSYDIVGPNTEAFF | TGTGCCAGCAGTTCCTACGACATAGTGGGGCCGAACACTGAAGCTTTCTTT
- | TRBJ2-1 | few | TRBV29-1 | CSVLEANEQFF | TGCAGCGTCCTAGAGGCGAATGAGCAGTTCTTC